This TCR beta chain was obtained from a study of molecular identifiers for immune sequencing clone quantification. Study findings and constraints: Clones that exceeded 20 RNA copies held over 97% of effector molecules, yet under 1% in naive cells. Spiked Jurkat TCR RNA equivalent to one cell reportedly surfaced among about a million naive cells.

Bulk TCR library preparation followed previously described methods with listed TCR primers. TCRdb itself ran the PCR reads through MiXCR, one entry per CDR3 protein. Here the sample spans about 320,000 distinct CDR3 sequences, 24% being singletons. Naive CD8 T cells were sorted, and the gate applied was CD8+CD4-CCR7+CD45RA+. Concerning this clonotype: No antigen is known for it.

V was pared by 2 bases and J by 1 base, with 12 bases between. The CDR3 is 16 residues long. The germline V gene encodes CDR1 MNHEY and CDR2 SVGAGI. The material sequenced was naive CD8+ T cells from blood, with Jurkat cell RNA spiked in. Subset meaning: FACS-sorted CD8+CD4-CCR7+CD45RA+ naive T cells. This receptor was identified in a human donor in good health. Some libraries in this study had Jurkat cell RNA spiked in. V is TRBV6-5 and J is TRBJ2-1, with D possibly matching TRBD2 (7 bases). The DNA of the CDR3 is TGTGCCAGCAGTTACGTAGGGGGGGCTTCCTACAATGAGCAGTTCTTC. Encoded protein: CASSYVGGASYNEQFF.